This T cell receptor beta chain originates from a study of Ad26.COV2.S vaccination and SARS-CoV-2 variants (dated by TCRdb to the early 2020s). In terms of the full investigation: Vaccine-arm donors came from COV1001, a multicentre, randomized, double-blind, placebo-controlled phase I-IIa trial of Ad26.COV2.S in healthy adults. Ad26.COV2.S was given intramuscularly at 5x10^10 or 1x10^11 viral particles, as a single shot or as two shots 56 days apart. Sequencing of the TCRbeta repertoire served to evaluate the specificity and breadth of SARS-CoV-2-reactive T cell receptors following Ad26.COV2.S vaccination. The TCR-sequenced set comprised about 32 samples: some 19 Ad26.COV2.S vaccine recipients, 5 placebo recipients and 8 SARS-CoV-2 convalescent individuals. Trial participants were randomized into five groups of five: low-dose or high-dose Ad26.COV2.S given once or twice, or placebo on both occasions. Blinding of investigators to trial group allocation was maintained during experiments and outcome assessment.

The trim is 3 bases for V and 7 bases for J, with a gap of 12 bases between the germline ends. Reading from cysteine to phenylalanine, the CDR3 counts 13 amino acids. Solely the CDR3 DNA is kept, with 39 bases framed from the first base. Notes on this clone: Its antigen specificity is not known. No much larger clone exists at a distance of one base, and base qualities are not known.

TCRbeta CDR3 regions were sequenced with the immunoSEQ Assay. After extraction, genomic DNA underwent amplification by bias-controlled multiplex PCR, followed by high-throughput sequencing. The original methods were these. To quantify the absolute abundance of each unique TCRbeta CDR3 region, sequences were collapsed and filtered. T cell fraction was estimated by normalizing TCRbeta template counts to usable DNA, which was measured by amplifying reference genes present in all nucleated cells. Repertoire TCRs were annotated as SARS-CoV-2-specific when V gene, CDR3 amino acid sequence and J gene were exactly matched to a known reactive TCR set. The reference SARS-CoV-2 TCR set was derived from MIRA and filtered for enrichment in COVID-19-positive ImmuneCODE repertoires, a step that removed public or cross-reactive TCRs. Based on the MIRA antigens, annotated TCRs were further analysed at the level of specific ORF or position within ORF. Breadth was defined as annotated unique rearrangements over total unique productive rearrangements; depth was the summed frequency of those rearrangements. Two-sided Wilcoxon rank-sum tests were used to compare TCR breadth between groups. Not all clones reach the TCRdb copy of this immuneACCESS table, which keeps in-frame sequences only. Checked studies attribute under half of the gap to unresolved V genes and leave the rest unexplained. V, J and clone size are taken as reported in that table, and D and trimming were inferred from the DNA itself. This sample is represented by 350,000 to 500,000 clones; approximately 90% of them were singletons. The top ten constitute 9% to 15% of the sample.

Summary of the overall study and its limitations: The authors noted that the TCR breadth and depth analyses may have underestimated total T cell responses. Spike-specific TCR breadth was higher in Ad26.COV2.S recipients than in placebo recipients (P = 0.0014). The study lacked the statistical power to compare responses across vaccine doses or regimens. Vaccine and placebo recipients had comparable non-spike TCR breadth, which fits with the vaccine containing only spike. After vaccination, substantial breadth of spike-specific CD8+ and CD4+ T cell responses was reported.

Interpreted using the paper, the treatment or condition label stands for: some 19 received Ad26.COV2.S at low or high dose, single or two shots; about 5 received placebo; per-sample allocation not given. Repertoires of vaccine and placebo recipients were sequenced from samples collected on day 63 after the first injection. Cohort 1b enrolled roughly 25 adults aged 18-55 years at a single site in Boston, USA, between 29 July and 7 August 2020. Ad26.COV2.S was a replication-incompetent adenovirus type 26 vector that expressed a prefusion-stabilized SARS-CoV-2 spike protein derived from the original Wuhan strain.

The chain is encoded by TRBV12-3 or TRBV12-4 joined to TRBJ1-2; possibly the D gene is TRBD1, per 6 matching bases. This sequence originates from a person aged 18-60 years who received the Ad26.COV2.S COVID-19 vaccine or a placebo. Specimen: peripheral blood, collected in a trial of Ad26.COV2.S vaccine versus placebo. CDR3 loop: CASSFRDNSGYTF. The DNA sequence is given as TGTGCCAGCAGTTTTCGGGACAATTCTGGCTACACCTTC.